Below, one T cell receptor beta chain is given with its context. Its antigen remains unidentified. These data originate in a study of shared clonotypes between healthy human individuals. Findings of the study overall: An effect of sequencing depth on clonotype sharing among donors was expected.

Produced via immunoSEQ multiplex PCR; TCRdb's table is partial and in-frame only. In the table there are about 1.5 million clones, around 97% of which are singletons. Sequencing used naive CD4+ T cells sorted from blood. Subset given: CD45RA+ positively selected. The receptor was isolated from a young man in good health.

The CDR3 coding sequence is TGTGCCAGCAGTGAATGGGGCAGCGACGGCTACGAGCAGTACTTC. Translating it yields CASSEWGSDGYEQYF. V gene TRBV6-1 combines with J gene TRBJ2-7; D is perhaps TRBD1 (5 bases). CDR1 MNHNS and CDR2 SASEGT come from the germline V gene. The CDR3 contains 15 residues. V shed 2 bases and J shed 3 bases, with 14 bases lying between them.